Listed here are 20 T cell receptor beta chains from one sample, sequenced in a study of shared clonotypes between healthy human individuals. Clones were read by immunoSEQ multiplex PCR, and TCRdb kept only the in-frame ones, dropping some. The sample includes over a million clones, 75% to 85% of them seen just once. Source material: memory CD4+ T cells from PBMCs. Subset denoted: CD45RA-negative fraction. The source of these receptors is a man between 18 and 29 years old in good health. Some clones in this sample may be carry-over from other donors' samples.

This sequence joins TRBV7-2 and TRBJ1-2; no definite D call. Looked up from germline, CDR1 is SGHTA and CDR2 is FQGNSA. The V end was cut by 5 bases, the J end by 5 bases, with 18 bases between. The CDR3 has 15 amino acids. The DNA for the CDR3 is TGTGCCAGCAGCGCCGGGTATGGGCAGCTTTATGGCTACACCTTC. This encodes CASSAGYGQLYGYTF.

The rearrangement uses TRBV28 and TRBJ1-4, with 8 bases fitting TRBD1. Germline V gene sequence: CDR1 MDHEN, CDR2 SYDVKM. This CDR3 has 16 residues. The ends lost 4 bases at V and 7 bases at J; junction bases unmatched: 11. CDR3: CASSSNTGTGGEKLFF. The DNA for the CDR3 is TGTGCCAGCAGTTCAAATACCGGGACAGGTGGTGAAAAACTGTTTTTT.

The chain couples TRBV12-5 to TRBJ2-3; D ambiguous. The CDR3 contains 14 residues. With 2 bases removed from V and 2 bases from J, the gap between germline ends came to 8 bases. CDR1 and CDR2 (germline): LGHNT, FRNRAP. CDR3 protein: CASGLYGITDTQYF. The CDR3 bases are TGTGCTAGTGGTTTGTATGGCATCACAGATACGCAGTATTTT.

The CDR3 spells CASSTGFGNTIYF. The CDR3 DNA follows: TGTGCCAGCAGCACAGGATTCGGAAACACCATATATTTT. The genes are TRBV6-5 and TRBJ1-3; D is perhaps TRBD1 (5 bases). CDR1 is MNHEY, CDR2 SVGAGI, per germline. V lost 6 bases to trimming and J lost 4 bases, with 10 bases between them. This CDR3 has 13 amino acids.

The chain recombines TRBV7-9 with TRBJ2-1; D call uncertain. CDR3 length: 11 amino acids. V lost 7 bases and J lost 8, with 9 bases in between. Germline V gene data show CDR1 as SEHNR and CDR2 as FQNEAQ (reference sequence). The CDR3 loop reads CASTFFDEQFF. The CDR3 DNA is TGTGCCAGCACTTTCTTCGATGAGCAGTTCTTC.

The chain joins TRBV25-1 to TRBJ2-7, with 9 bases lining up with TRBD2. Germline V CDR1 and CDR2: MGHDK, SYGVNS. V lost 2 bases and J lost 1; bases outside the gene matches: 3. The CDR3 is 15 amino acids. Written as DNA, the CDR3 is TGTGCCAGCAGTGAAGCTAGCGGGGATTCCTACGAGCAGTACTTC. Translated: CASSEASGDSYEQYF.

This rearrangement joins TRBV7-2 to TRBJ2-1; 9 nucleotides agree with TRBD1. V was clipped by 5 bases and J by 1 base; unmatched bases: 6. Germline lookup yields CDR1 SGHTA and CDR2 FQGNSA. The CDR3 covers 16 residues. CDR3: CASSPAGTGSYNEQFF. The CDR3 region has the DNA TGTGCCAGCAGCCCGGCCGGGACAGGGTCCTACAATGAGCAGTTCTTC.

There are a few counts of this clone. Written as DNA, the CDR3 is TGCAGTGCTAGATCGGACAGTGAAGCTTTCTTT. This gives the protein CSARSDSEAFF. The chain links TRBV20-1 to TRBJ1-1; possible D gene TRBD1, 6 bases. This CDR3 comprises 11 residues. The V gene's germline CDR1 is DFQATT and CDR2 SNEGSKA (reference sequence). The germline V and J ends were trimmed by 2 bases and 7 bases, with 8 bases remaining between them.

The gene calls are TRBV28 and TRBJ2-7; the match to TRBD2 covers 10 bases. The CDR3 consists of 15 residues. CDR1 is MDHEN, CDR2 SYDVKM, per germline. Trimming cost V 8 bases and J 4 bases; bases outside gene matches: 11. The CDR3 DNA follows: TGTGCCAGCGGAGGGCGGGCTAGCGGGAGTTACGAGCAGTACTTC. This gives the protein CASGGRASGSYEQYF. Combining the CDR3 with reference TRBV28 and TRBJ2-7 gives the whole variable domain DVKVTQSSRYLVKRTGEKVFLECVQDMDHENMFWYRQDPGLGLRLIYFSYDVKMKEKGDIPEGYSVSREKKERFSLILESASTNQTSMYLCASGGRASGSYEQYFGPGTRLTVT.

The V and J genes are TRBV5-1 and TRBJ2-1, with TRBD2 matching over 9 bases. J gave up 4 bases and V 7 bases, and 12 bases lay outside the gene matches. Germline V CDR1 and CDR2: SGHRS, YFSETQ. The CDR3 contains 16 residues. CDR3 residues: CASGLGASGKYNEQFF. In nucleotides, the CDR3 is TGCGCCAGCGGCCTCGGGGCTAGCGGGAAGTACAATGAGCAGTTCTTC.

This rearrangement joins TRBV30 to TRBJ1-5; 7 bases agree with TRBD1. This CDR3 comprises 15 residues. The germline CDR1 and CDR2 sequences are GTSNPN and SVGIG (reference sequence). After removal of 3 bases from V and 6 bases from J, the junction contained 11 bases not matched to a gene. CDR3 loop: CAWSLGRGQGQPQHF. In DNA form, the CDR3 reads TGTGCCTGGAGCCTGGGGAGGGGGCAGGGTCAGCCCCAGCATTTT.

V gene TRBV28 combines with J gene TRBJ1-5; unclear D gene. This CDR3 has 17 residues. Trimming removed 9 bases from V and 0 bases from J, with 21 bases in between. Looked up from germline, CDR1 is MDHEN and CDR2 is SYDVKM. CDR3 sequence: CASLTRREAYSNQPQHF. As DNA, the CDR3 is TGTGCCAGTCTGACTCGACGGGAAGCTTATAGCAATCAGCCCCAGCATTTT.

The chain couples TRBV2 to TRBJ2-7, with 7 bases matching TRBD1. Germline lookup yields CDR1 SNHLY and CDR2 FYNNEI. After removal of 2 bases from V and 4 bases from J, the junction contained 5 bases not matched to a gene. The CDR3 consists of 14 residues. As DNA, the CDR3 is TGTGCCAGCAGTGAACAGGGGGTACTATACGAGCAGTACTTC. It is translated as CASSEQGVLYEQYF.

This sequence joins TRBV10-3 and TRBJ2-7; perhaps TRBD1 as D (5 bases). Germline values: CDR1 ENHRY, CDR2 SYGVKD. CDR3 length: 14 amino acids. V was pared by 3 bases and J by 8 bases, with 17 bases between. The CDR3 reads CAISESWDRQQQYF. The CDR3 region has the DNA TGTGCCATCAGTGAATCCTGGGATAGACAGCAGCAGTACTTC.

The chain carries TRBV4-1 and TRBJ1-4; D is unclear. This CDR3 has 16 amino acids. CDR1 and CDR2 from the germline V gene are MGHRA and YSYEKL. V lost 0 bases and J lost 3, with 11 bases in between. The DNA for the CDR3 is TGCGCCAGCAGCCAAGATGAAACGTTGCCTAATGAAAAACTGTTTTTT. Translating gives CASSQDETLPNEKLFF.

V gene TRBV13 combines with J gene TRBJ1-1; D gene ambiguous. CDR1 is PRHDT, CDR2 FYEKMQ, per germline (reference sequence). The CDR3 length is 12 residues. V was shortened by 6 bases and J by 10 bases, with 15 bases between the two germline ends. CDR3 region: CASSSNSPSAFF. The CDR3, as DNA: TGTGCCAGCAGTTCGAACTCTCCGTCAGCTTTCTTT.

In regard to this clone: Relative to the germline gene, one junction end is altered; a read error may explain this. This chain joins TRBV18 and TRBJ1-3; D is uncertain. CDR3 length: 13 residues. The V gene's germline CDR1 is KGHSH and CDR2 LQKENI. The DNA of the CDR3 is TGTGCCAGCTCAACACCCTCTGGAAACACCATATATTTT. Encoded protein: CASSTPSGNTIYF.

This clone was seen a handful of times. V gene TRBV28 combines with J gene TRBJ1-5; TRBD1 matches at 11 bases. This CDR3 contains 16 residues. Germline V gives CDR1 MDHEN, CDR2 SYDVKM. J gave up 7 bases and V 6 bases, and 11 bases lay outside the gene matches. The CDR3 nucleotides are TGTGCCAGCAGCGCCTGGGACAGGGGGAGGGTACAGCCCCAGCATTTT. Its translation: CASSAWDRGRVQPQHF.

This clone was observed many times. V usage is TRBV30 and J usage is TRBJ1-5, with D perhaps matching TRBD1 (6 bases). Germline loops: CDR1 GTSNPN, CDR2 SVGIG (reference sequence). The germline V and J ends were trimmed by 2 bases and 15 bases, with 17 bases remaining between them. The CDR3 extends over 12 amino acids. In DNA form, the CDR3 reads TGTGCCTGGAGTTCGCAGGGGCAGATACGGCATTTT. Translation: CAWSSQGQIRHF.

This chain connects TRBV28 to TRBJ2-1; D is unclear. This CDR3 spans 12 amino acids. The V gene's germline CDR1 is MDHEN and CDR2 SYDVKM. Trimming cost V 6 bases and J 8 bases, with 11 bases left between them. This CDR3 is CASRALVHEQFF. For the CDR3, the DNA is TGTGCCAGCAGGGCACTTGTCCATGAGCAGTTCTTC.